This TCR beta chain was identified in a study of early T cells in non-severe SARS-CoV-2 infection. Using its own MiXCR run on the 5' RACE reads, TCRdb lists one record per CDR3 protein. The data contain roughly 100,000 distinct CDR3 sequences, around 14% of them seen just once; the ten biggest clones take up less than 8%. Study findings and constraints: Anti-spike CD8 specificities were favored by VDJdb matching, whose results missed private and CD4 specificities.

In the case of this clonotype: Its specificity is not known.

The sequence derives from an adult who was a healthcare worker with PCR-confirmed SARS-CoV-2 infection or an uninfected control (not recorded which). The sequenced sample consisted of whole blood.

Written as DNA, the CDR3 is TGTGCCATCGAAGATCCCGGGACAGGGCCTGAAAAACTGTTTTTT. Its protein is CAIEDPGTGPEKLFF. This chain uses TRBV10-3 with TRBJ1-4; TRBD1 aligns across 9 bases. Germline loops: CDR1 ENHRY, CDR2 SYGVKD. The CDR3 extends over 15 amino acids. J lost 7 bases, V lost 8 bases, and 11 bases had no gene match.